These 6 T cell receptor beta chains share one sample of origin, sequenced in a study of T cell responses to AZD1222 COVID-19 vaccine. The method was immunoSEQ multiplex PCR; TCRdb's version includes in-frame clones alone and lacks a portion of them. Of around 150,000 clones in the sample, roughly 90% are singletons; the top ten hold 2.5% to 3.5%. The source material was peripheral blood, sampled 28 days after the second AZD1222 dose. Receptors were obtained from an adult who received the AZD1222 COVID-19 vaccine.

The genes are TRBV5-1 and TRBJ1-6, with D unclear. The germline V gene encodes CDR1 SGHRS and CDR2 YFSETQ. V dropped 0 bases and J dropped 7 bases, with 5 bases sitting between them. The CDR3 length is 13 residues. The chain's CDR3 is CASSLDLNSPLHF. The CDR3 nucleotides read TGCGCCAGCAGCTTGGACTTAAATTCACCCCTCCACTTT.

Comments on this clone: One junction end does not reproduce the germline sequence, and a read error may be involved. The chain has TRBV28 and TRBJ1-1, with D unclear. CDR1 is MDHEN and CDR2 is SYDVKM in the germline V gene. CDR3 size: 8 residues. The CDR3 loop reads CASSPRDF. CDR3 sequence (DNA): TGTGCCAGCAGTCCACGGGATTTT. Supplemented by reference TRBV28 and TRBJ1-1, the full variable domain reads DVKVTQSSRYLVKRTGEKVFLECVQDMDHENMFWYRQDPGLGLRLIYFSYDVKMKEKGDIPEGYSVSREKKERFSLILESASTNQTSMYLCASSPRDFGQGTRLTVV.

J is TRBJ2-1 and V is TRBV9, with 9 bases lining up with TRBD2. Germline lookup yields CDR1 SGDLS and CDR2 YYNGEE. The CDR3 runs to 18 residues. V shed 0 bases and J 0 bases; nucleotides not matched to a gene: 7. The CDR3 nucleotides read TGTGCCAGCAGCGTAGCTTTGGCGGGAGGGAGCTCCTACAATGAGCAGTTCTTC. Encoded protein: CASSVALAGGSSYNEQFF.

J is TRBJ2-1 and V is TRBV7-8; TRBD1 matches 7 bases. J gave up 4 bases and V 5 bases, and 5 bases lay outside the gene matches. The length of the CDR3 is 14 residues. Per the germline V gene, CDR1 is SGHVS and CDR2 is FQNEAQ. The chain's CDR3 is CASSGRDSYNEQFF. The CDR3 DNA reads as TGTGCCAGCAGCGGACGGGACAGTTACAATGAGCAGTTCTTC.

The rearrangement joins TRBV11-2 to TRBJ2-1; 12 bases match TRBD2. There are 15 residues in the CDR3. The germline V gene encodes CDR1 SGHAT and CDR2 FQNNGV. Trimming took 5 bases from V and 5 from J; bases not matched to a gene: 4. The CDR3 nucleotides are TGTGCCAGCAGCGCACGACTAGCGGGAGACAATGAGCAGTTCTTC. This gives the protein CASSARLAGDNEQFF.

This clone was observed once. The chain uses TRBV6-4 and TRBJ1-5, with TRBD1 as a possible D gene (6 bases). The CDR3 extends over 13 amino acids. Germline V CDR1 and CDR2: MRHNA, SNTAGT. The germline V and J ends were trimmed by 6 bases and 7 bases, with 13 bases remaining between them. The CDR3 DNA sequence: TGTGCCAGCAGCGGGGGCCCCCAACAGCCCCAGCATTTT. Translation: CASSGGPQQPQHF.